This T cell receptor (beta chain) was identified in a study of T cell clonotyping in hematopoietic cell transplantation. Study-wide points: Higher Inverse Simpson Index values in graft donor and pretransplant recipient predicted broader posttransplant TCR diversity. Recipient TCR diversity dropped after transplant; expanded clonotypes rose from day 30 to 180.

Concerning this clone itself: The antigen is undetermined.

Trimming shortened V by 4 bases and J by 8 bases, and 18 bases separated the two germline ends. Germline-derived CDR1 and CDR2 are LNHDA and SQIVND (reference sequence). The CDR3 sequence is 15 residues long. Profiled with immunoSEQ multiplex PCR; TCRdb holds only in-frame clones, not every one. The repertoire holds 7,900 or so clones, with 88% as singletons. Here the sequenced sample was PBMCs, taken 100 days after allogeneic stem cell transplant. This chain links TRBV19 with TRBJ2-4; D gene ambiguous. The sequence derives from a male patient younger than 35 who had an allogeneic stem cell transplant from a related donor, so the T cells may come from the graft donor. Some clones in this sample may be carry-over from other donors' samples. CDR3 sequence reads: CASSSPSWARDIQYF. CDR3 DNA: TGTGCCAGTAGTAGCCCCTCATGGGCTCGGGACATTCAGTACTTC.